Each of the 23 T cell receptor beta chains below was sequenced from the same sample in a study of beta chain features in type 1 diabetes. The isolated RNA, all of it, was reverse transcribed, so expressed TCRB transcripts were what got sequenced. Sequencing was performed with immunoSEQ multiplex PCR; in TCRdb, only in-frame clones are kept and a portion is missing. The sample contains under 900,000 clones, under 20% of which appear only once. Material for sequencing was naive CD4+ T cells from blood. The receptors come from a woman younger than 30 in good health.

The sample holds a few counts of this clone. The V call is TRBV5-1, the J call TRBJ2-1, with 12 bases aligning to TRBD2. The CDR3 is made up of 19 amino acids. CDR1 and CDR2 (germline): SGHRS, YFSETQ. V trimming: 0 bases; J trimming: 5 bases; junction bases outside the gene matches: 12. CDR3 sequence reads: CASSLGRLAGEQYHNEQFF. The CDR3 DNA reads TGCGCCAGCAGCTTGGGGAGACTAGCGGGAGAACAATACCACAATGAGCAGTTCTTC.

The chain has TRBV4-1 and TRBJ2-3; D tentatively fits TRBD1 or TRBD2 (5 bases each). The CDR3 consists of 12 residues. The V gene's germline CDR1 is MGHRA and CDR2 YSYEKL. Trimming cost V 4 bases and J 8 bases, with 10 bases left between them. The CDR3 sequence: CASSRTGTTQYF. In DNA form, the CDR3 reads TGCGCCAGCAGCCGAACCGGGACTACGCAGTATTTT.

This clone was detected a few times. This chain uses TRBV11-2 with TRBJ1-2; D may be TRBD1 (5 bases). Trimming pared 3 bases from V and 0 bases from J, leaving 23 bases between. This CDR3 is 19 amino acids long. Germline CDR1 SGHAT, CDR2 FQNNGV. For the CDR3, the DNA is TGTGCCAGCAGCTTCAGAAGCAGGGTGGGCGAGAATTCTAACTATGGCTACACCTTC. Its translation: CASSFRSRVGENSNYGYTF. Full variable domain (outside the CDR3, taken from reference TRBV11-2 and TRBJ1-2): EAGVAQSPRYKIIEKRQSVAFWCNPISGHATLYWYQQILGQGPKLLIQFQNNGVVDDSQLPKDRFSAERLKGVDSTLKIQPAKLEDSAVYLCASSFRSRVGENSNYGYTFGSGTRLTVV.

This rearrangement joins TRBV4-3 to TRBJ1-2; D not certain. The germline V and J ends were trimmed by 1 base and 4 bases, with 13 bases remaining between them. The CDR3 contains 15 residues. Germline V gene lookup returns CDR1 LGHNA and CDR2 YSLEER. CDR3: CASSQGLQWFYGYTF. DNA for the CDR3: TGCGCCAGCAGCCAAGGGTTACAGTGGTTCTATGGCTACACCTTC.

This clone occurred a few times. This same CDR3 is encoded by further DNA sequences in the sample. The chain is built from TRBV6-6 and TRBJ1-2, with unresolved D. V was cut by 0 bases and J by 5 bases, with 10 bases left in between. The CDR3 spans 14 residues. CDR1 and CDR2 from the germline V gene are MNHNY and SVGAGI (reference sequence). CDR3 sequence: CASSYSGGSYGYTF. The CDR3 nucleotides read TGTGCCAGCAGTTACTCGGGAGGGTCGTATGGCTACACCTTC.

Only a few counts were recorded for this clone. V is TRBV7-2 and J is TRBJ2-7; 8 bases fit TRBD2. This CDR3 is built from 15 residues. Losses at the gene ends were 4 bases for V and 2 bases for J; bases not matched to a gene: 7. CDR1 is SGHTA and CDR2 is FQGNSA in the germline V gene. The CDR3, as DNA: TGTGCCAGCAGCTCCGACACTAGCGGTGCCTACGAGCAGTACTTC. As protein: CASSSDTSGAYEQYF.

Here the CDR3 reads CASSIQTAGVGGYTF. The CDR3 DNA reads TGTGCCAGTAGTATACAAACGGCAGGGGTAGGAGGCTACACCTTC. V and J are TRBV19 and TRBJ1-2, with D perhaps TRBD1 (6 bases). Trimming took 2 bases from V and 8 from J, leaving 18 bases between them. The CDR3 is made up of 15 amino acids. CDR1 is LNHDA, CDR2 SQIVND, per germline (reference sequence).

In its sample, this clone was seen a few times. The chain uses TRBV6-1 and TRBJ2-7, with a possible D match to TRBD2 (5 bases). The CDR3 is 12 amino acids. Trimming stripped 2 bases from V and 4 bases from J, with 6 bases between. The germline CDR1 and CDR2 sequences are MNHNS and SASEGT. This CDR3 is CASSETSYEQYF. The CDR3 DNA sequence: TGTGCCAGCAGTGAAACTAGTTACGAGCAGTACTTC.

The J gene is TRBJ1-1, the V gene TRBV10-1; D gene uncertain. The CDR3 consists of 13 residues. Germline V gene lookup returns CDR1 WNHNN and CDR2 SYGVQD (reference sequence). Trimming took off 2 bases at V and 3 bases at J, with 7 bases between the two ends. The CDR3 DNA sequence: TGCGCCAGCAGTGAGGGGCAGTACACTGAAGCTTTCTTT. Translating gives CASSEGQYTEAFF.

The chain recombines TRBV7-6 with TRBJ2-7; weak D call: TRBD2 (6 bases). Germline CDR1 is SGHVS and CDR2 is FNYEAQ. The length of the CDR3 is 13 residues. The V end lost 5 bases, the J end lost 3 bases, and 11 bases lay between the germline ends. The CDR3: CASSRDGSYEQYF. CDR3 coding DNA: TGTGCCAGCAGCCGAGACGGGAGCTACGAGCAGTACTTC.

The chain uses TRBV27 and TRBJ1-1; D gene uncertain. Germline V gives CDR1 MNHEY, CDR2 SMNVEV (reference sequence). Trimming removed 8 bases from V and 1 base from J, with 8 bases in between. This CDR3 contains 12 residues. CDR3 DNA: TGTGCCAGCCCCCGCGCGAACACTGAAGCTTTCTTT. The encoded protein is CASPRANTEAFF.

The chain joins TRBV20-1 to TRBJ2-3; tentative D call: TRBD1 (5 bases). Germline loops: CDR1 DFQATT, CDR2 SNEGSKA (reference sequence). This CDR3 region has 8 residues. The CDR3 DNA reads TGCAGCCCAGGGACGCAGTATTTT. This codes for CSPGTQYF.

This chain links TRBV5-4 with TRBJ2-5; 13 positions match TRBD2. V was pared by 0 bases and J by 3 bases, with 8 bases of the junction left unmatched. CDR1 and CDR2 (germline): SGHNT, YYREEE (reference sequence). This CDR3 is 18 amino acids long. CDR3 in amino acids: CASSLVATSGRSEETQYF. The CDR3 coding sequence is TGTGCCAGCAGCTTGGTGGCGACTAGCGGGAGGTCAGAAGAGACCCAGTACTTC.

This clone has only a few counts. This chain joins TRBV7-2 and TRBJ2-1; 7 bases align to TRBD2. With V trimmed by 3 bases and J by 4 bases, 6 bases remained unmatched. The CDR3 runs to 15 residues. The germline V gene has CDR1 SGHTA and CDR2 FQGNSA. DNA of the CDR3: TGTGCCAGCAGCTTCAGCGGGGTCCAATACAATGAGCAGTTCTTC. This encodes CASSFSGVQYNEQFF.

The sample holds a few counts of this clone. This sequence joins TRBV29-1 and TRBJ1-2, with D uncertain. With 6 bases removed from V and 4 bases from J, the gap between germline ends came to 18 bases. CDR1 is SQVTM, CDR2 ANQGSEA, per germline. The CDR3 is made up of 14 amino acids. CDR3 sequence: CSVFSNLGIYGYTF. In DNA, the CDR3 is TGCAGCGTCTTTTCCAACCTAGGGATCTATGGCTACACCTTC.

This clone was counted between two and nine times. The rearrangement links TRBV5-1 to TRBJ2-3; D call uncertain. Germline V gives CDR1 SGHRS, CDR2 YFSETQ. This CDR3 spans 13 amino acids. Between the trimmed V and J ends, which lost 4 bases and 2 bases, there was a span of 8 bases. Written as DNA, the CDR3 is TGCGCCAGCAGCCCCGGTGACACAGATACGCAGTATTTT. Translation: CASSPGDTDTQYF. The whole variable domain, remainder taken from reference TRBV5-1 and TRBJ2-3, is KAGVTQTPRYLIKTRGQQVTLSCSPISGHRSVSWYQQTPGQGLQFLFEYFSETQRNKGNFPGRFSGRQFSNSRSEMNVSTLELGDSALYLCASSPGDTDTQYFGPGTRLTVL.

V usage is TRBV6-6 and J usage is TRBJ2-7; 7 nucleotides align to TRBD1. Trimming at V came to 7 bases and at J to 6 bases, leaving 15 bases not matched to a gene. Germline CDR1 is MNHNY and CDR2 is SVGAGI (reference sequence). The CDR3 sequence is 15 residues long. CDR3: CASTDRAAPVIEQYF. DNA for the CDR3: TGTGCCAGCACCGACAGGGCCGCTCCAGTTATCGAGCAGTACTTC.

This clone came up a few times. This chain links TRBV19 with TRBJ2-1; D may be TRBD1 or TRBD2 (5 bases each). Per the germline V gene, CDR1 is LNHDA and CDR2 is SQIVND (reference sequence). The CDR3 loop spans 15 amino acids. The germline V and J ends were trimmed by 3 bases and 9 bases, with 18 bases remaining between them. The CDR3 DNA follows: TGTGCCAGTAGTATCTCGCTCTTTCACGGGGCTGAGCAGTTCTTC. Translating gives CASSISLFHGAEQFF.

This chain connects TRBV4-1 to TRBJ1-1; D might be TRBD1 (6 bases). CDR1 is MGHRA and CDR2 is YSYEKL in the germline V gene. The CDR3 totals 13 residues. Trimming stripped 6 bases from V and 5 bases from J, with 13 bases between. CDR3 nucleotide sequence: TGCGCCAGCAGGGGGTGGGGGCGAACTGAAGCTTTCTTT. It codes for CASRGWGRTEAFF.

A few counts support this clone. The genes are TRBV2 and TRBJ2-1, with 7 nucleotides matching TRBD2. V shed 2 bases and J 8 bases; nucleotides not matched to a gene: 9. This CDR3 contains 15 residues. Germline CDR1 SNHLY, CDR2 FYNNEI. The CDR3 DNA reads TGTGCCAGCAGTGAAAGTACTAGCGATCGCGATGAGCAGTTCTTC. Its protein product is CASSESTSDRDEQFF.

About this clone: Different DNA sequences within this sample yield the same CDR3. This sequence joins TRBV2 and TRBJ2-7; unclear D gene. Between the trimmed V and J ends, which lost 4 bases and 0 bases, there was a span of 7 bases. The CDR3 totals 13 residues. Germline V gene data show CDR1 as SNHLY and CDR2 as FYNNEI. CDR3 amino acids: CASSVESSYEQYF. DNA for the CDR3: TGTGCCAGCAGTGTCGAAAGCTCCTACGAGCAGTACTTC.

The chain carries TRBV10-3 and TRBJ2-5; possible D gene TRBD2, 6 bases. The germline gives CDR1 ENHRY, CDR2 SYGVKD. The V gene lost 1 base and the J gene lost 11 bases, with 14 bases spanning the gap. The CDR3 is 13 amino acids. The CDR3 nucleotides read TGTGCCATCAGTGAGTTGGACCCGGGGGAGCAGTACTTC. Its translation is CAISELDPGEQYF.

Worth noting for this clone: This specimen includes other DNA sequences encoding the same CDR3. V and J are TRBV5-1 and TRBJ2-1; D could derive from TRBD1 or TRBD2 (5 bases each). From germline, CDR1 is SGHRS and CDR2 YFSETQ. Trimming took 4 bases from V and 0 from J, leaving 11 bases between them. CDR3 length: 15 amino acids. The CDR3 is CASSRGDRSYNEQFF. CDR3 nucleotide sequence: TGCGCCAGCAGCCGGGGCGACCGCTCCTACAATGAGCAGTTCTTC.